This TCR beta chain was retrieved from a study of identical twins. The study's findings and limits: Researchers reported weaker excess twin sharing in beta out-of-frame sequences. Possibly, invariant MAIT and iNKT cells partly confounded zero-insertion analyses.

Germline assignment: CDR1 MNHEY and CDR2 SMNVEV (reference sequence). Trimming removed 2 bases from V and 2 bases from J; junction bases left unmatched: 3. CDR3 length equals 14 residues. This clonotype was seen ten or more times. Its antigen remains unknown. TCRdb reprocessed the 5' RACE reads via MiXCR and lists one record per CDR3 protein. The sample lists 200,000 to 300,000 distinct CDR3 sequences; over 9.5% were seen once. This rearrangement joins TRBV27 to TRBJ2-7; 7 bases are shared with TRBD1. This sequence was found in a man aged 45-65 years in good health. Material for sequencing was memory T cells sorted from blood. Here the CDR3 reads CASSLQGVPYEQYF. The CDR3 DNA follows: TGTGCCAGCAGTTTACAGGGGGTACCCTACGAGCAGTACTTC.